The 25 T cell receptor beta chains listed next were all sequenced from one sample in a study of STAT5B mutations in CD4+ large granular lymphocyte leukemia. Assay used: immunoSEQ multiplex PCR; TCRdb lists only in-frame clones, some missing. The repertoire consists of 21,000 or so clones, with around three quarters occurring once and the leading ten covering 0.4% to 0.45%. The sample comprised CD4+ T cells from blood buffy coats. The receptors stem from a human donor in good health.

The rearrangement joins TRBV5-5 to TRBJ1-1; D unclear. The length of the CDR3 is 16 residues. Germline lookup yields CDR1 SGHKS and CDR2 YYEKEE (reference sequence). Deletions cut 1 base from V and 5 bases from J, with 18 bases between. The CDR3 region is CASSLFSLAGTTEAFF. The DNA of the CDR3 is TGTGCCAGCAGCTTGTTTTCGTTGGCAGGTACAACTGAAGCTTTCTTT.

The chain is built from TRBV5-3 and TRBJ1-5, with D hard to call. TRBV5-3 belongs to the ORF category, with a function that is uncertain. The ends were cut back, 8 bases at V and 0 bases at J, with 15 bases in the middle. This CDR3 has 15 amino acids. The CDR3 DNA reads TGTGCCAGCAGCCTAGGACGTAATAGCAATCAGCCCCAGCATTTT. It yields the protein CASSLGRNSNQPQHF.

The chain carries TRBV9 and TRBJ2-5, with 8 bases fitting TRBD1. This CDR3 has 14 amino acids. From germline, CDR1 is SGDLS and CDR2 YYNGEE. Trimming cost V 4 bases and J 6 bases; bases outside gene matches: 8. This CDR3 is CASSNDRGDKTQYF. The CDR3 region has the DNA TGTGCCAGCAGCAATGACAGGGGCGATAAGACCCAGTACTTC.

This chain uses TRBV6-1 with TRBJ1-5, with 7 bases identical to TRBD1. Trimming cost V 6 bases and J 7 bases; bases outside gene matches: 9. The CDR3 has 14 amino acids. Germline V gene lookup returns CDR1 MNHNS and CDR2 SASEGT. This CDR3 is CASRHTGAKQPQHF. CDR3 nucleotide sequence: TGTGCCAGCAGACATACAGGGGCCAAACAGCCCCAGCATTTT.

The rearrangement uses TRBV7-9 and TRBJ2-2; D might be TRBD2 (6 bases). This CDR3 comprises 15 residues. Germline V gives CDR1 SEHNR, CDR2 FQNEAQ (reference sequence). Trimming cost V 1 base and J 1 base, with 7 bases left between them. The CDR3 nucleotides read TGTGCCAGCAGCTTAGATAGCGGGAACACCGGGGAGCTGTTTTTT. It codes for CASSLDSGNTGELFF. Using reference TRBV7-9 and TRBJ2-2 for the parts outside the CDR3, the full variable domain is DTGVSQNPRHKITKRGQNVTFRCDPISEHNRLYWYRQTLGQGPEFLTYFQNEAQLEKSRLLSDRFSAERPKGSFSTLEIQRTEQGDSAMYLCASSLDSGNTGELFFGEGSRLTVL.

This chain links TRBV5-6 with TRBJ1-4; D ambiguous. The CDR3 runs to 12 residues. V was clipped by 2 bases and J by 1 base, with 0 bases between them. Per the germline V gene, CDR1 is SGHDT and CDR2 is YYEEEE. The DNA of the CDR3 is TGTGCCAGCAGCTTAACTAATGAAAAACTGTTTTTT. Protein product: CASSLTNEKLFF.

This chain joins TRBV11-2 and TRBJ2-7; 8 nucleotides agree with TRBD2. The germline gives CDR1 SGHAT, CDR2 FQNNGV. V was pared by 5 bases and J by 6 bases, with 9 bases of the junction left unmatched. The CDR3 has 14 amino acids. CDR3 amino acids: CASSAQTSGLEQYF. The CDR3 DNA reads as TGTGCCAGCAGCGCACAAACTAGCGGTCTCGAGCAGTACTTC.

The chain combines TRBV27 with TRBJ2-1; D is possibly TRBD2 (6 bases). Trimming took off 5 bases at V and 5 bases at J, with 13 bases between the two ends. The CDR3 spans 14 residues. Per germline, CDR1 MNHEY and CDR2 SMNVEV (reference sequence). In DNA form, the CDR3 reads TGTGCCAGCAGTCCCGGGCGGACTAACAATGAGCAGTTCTTC. Its translation is CASSPGRTNNEQFF.

The chain has TRBV4-1 and TRBJ1-2, with no clear D. V gave up 4 bases and J gave up 4 bases, with 10 bases separating them. In germline, CDR1 is MGHRA, CDR2 YSYEKL. This CDR3 spans 13 amino acids. The CDR3 DNA is TGCGCCAGCAGCCCGAGAGAAGGCTATGGCTACACCTTC. As protein: CASSPREGYGYTF.

The chain links TRBV28 to TRBJ1-2, with D unclear. CDR1 MDHEN and CDR2 SYDVKM come from the germline V gene. The CDR3 has 14 residues. The V end lost 1 base, the J end lost 7 bases, and 13 bases lay between the germline ends. The CDR3 sequence: CASSLLVERGGYTF. The DNA of the CDR3 is TGTGCCAGCAGTTTATTGGTGGAGCGCGGTGGCTACACCTTC.

The chain couples TRBV11-2 to TRBJ1-2; perhaps TRBD1 as D (6 bases). Per germline, CDR1 SGHAT and CDR2 FQNNGV. This CDR3 region has 15 residues. V was cut by 4 bases and J by 3 bases, with 15 bases left in between. The CDR3 DNA sequence: TGTGCCAGCAGCTCTAATGGGGGGGCCGACTATGGCTACACCTTC. The encoded protein is CASSSNGGADYGYTF.

The chain links TRBV10-3 to TRBJ2-3; D is possibly TRBD1 or TRBD2 (5 bases each). V lost 8 bases and J 2 bases, leaving 14 bases between the germline ends. Germline V gene lookup returns CDR1 ENHRY and CDR2 SYGVKD. The CDR3 runs 14 residues. The CDR3 region is CAILGERITDTQYF. CDR3 nucleotide sequence: TGTGCCATCTTGGGGGAGCGGATCACAGATACGCAGTATTTT.

This sequence joins TRBV4-1 and TRBJ2-7; the D gene is possibly TRBD2 (5 bases). Germline V lookup: CDR1 MGHRA, CDR2 YSYEKL. The CDR3 runs 14 residues. Trimming pared 0 bases from V and 5 bases from J, leaving 11 bases between. The CDR3 sequence is CASSQDLAPDEQYF. CDR3 nucleotide sequence: TGCGCCAGCAGCCAAGATCTAGCTCCCGACGAGCAGTACTTC.

The chain recombines TRBV5-6 with TRBJ2-2; D unclear. Germline values: CDR1 SGHDT, CDR2 YYEEEE. This CDR3 is built from 15 residues. V was clipped by 0 bases and J by 2 bases, with 8 bases between them. The CDR3 bases are TGTGCCAGCAGCTTGGAACCCACCAACACCGGGGAGCTGTTTTTT. This encodes CASSLEPTNTGELFF. Filled out from reference TRBV5-6 and TRBJ2-2, the complete variable domain reads DAGVTQSPTHLIKTRGQQVTLRCSPKSGHDTVSWYQQALGQGPQFIFQYYEEEERQRGNFPDRFSGHQFPNYSSELNVNALLLGDSALYLCASSLEPTNTGELFFGEGSRLTVL.

This clone was detected once. The chain joins TRBV6-1 to TRBJ1-1, with 7 bases matching TRBD1. J gave up 10 bases and V 8 bases, and 19 bases lay outside the gene matches. The germline gives CDR1 MNHNS, CDR2 SASEGT. CDR3 size: 15 residues. The CDR3 DNA sequence: TGTGCCAGCTCCGAGGGAGGGGGCGATCGGTTTGGAGCTTTCTTT. This sequence encodes CASSEGGGDRFGAFF.

This chain connects TRBV7-2 to TRBJ1-6; D gene uncertain. V was pared by 7 bases and J by 7 bases, with 14 bases between. Germline V gene data show CDR1 as SGHTA and CDR2 as FQGNSA. The CDR3 runs to 14 residues. The chain's CDR3 is CASTRTSNNSPLHF. DNA of the CDR3: TGTGCCAGCACCCGGACGTCGAACAATTCACCCCTCCACTTT.

The chain couples TRBV19 to TRBJ1-2, with D tentatively TRBD1 (5 bases). The CDR3 is 14 amino acids. Trimming stripped 1 base from V and 4 bases from J, with 10 bases between. Germline V gene lookup returns CDR1 LNHDA and CDR2 SQIVND (reference sequence). CDR3 in amino acids: CASSIARGTYGYTF. The CDR3 region has the DNA TGTGCCAGTAGTATAGCCCGGGGCACCTATGGCTACACCTTC.

J is TRBJ2-7 and V is TRBV7-8; D is unclear. Germline CDR1 and CDR2: SGHVS and FQNEAQ. The V gene lost 3 bases and the J gene lost 0 bases, with 3 bases spanning the gap. The CDR3 consists of 12 residues. CDR3 nucleotides: TGTGCCAGCAGCTTTCTCTCCTACGAGCAGTACTTC. It encodes CASSFLSYEQYF.

The V gene is TRBV5-1, the J gene TRBJ1-2, with TRBD1 matching over 8 bases. Looked up from germline, CDR1 is SGHRS and CDR2 is YFSETQ. V was clipped by 0 bases and J by 2 bases; unmatched bases: 3. The CDR3 loop spans 15 amino acids. The CDR3 loop is CASSLATGGNYGYTF. CDR3 coding DNA: TGCGCCAGCAGCTTGGCAACAGGGGGGAACTATGGCTACACCTTC.

This chain links TRBV6-1 with TRBJ1-2; 9 positions agree with TRBD1. The CDR3 totals 15 residues. With V trimmed by 6 bases and J by 4 bases, 9 bases remained unmatched. Germline V gene data show CDR1 as MNHNS and CDR2 as SASEGT. The CDR3 DNA reads as TGTGCCAGCAGAGGAGGGACAGGGAGCGGCTATGGCTACACCTTC. This gives the protein CASRGGTGSGYGYTF.

This clone was observed a handful of times. V gene TRBV27 combines with J gene TRBJ1-1; tentative D call: TRBD1 (6 bases). This CDR3 comprises 14 residues. Per the germline V gene, CDR1 is MNHEY and CDR2 is SMNVEV (reference sequence). Trimming took off 6 bases at V and 11 bases at J, with 22 bases between the two ends. CDR3 DNA: TGTGCCAGCAGCCGAGGAGGGACACCTCAAACGGCTTTCTTT. As protein: CASSRGGTPQTAFF.

Remarks on this clone: No conserved phenylalanine or tryptophan is present at the end of the CDR3, so a read error is the likely explanation. The chain couples TRBV15 to TRBJ1-2, with D uncertain. CDR1 is LNHNV and CDR2 is YYDKDF in the germline V gene (reference sequence). CDR3 size: 13 residues. The V and J ends lost 0 bases and 7 bases respectively, with 9 bases between them. Here the CDR3 DNA reads TGTGCCACCAGCAGAGATCTGTTTGGTGGCTACACCCTC. This sequence encodes CATSRDLFGGYTL.

This rearrangement joins TRBV9 to TRBJ2-2; TRBD2 is a possible D gene (5 bases). Trimming stripped 1 base from V and 5 bases from J, with 12 bases between. CDR3 length equals 15 residues. CDR1 and CDR2 from the germline V gene are SGDLS and YYNGEE. The CDR3 coding sequence is TGTGCCAGCAGCGTAAGTGTGGGAGTTACCGGGGAGCTGTTTTTT. Translating gives CASSVSVGVTGELFF. Based on the CDR3 plus reference TRBV9 and TRBJ2-2, the full variable domain is DSGVTQTPKHLITATGQRVTLRCSPRSGDLSVYWYQQSLDQGLQFLIQYYNGEERAKGNILERFSAQQFPDLHSELNLSSLELGDSALYFCASSVSVGVTGELFFGEGSRLTVL.

This clone was counted only a few times. The CDR3, as DNA: TGTGCCAGCAGTAACACAGGTGCCGGTGAAGCTTTCTTT. Protein: CASSNTGAGEAFF. The chain couples TRBV6-5 to TRBJ1-1; D perhaps matches TRBD1 (5 bases). The germline V gene has CDR1 MNHEY and CDR2 SVGAGI. V was pared by 5 bases and J by 7 bases, with 14 bases between. The CDR3 consists of 13 residues.

This clone was picked up a small number of times. The chain employs TRBV19 and TRBJ2-6; D remains unclear. CDR3 size: 15 residues. Germline CDR1 and CDR2: LNHDA and SQIVND (reference sequence). Trimming took off 6 bases at V and 0 bases at J, with 9 bases between the two ends. The CDR3 spells CASSTAISGANVLTF. DNA of the CDR3: TGTGCCAGTAGCACAGCAATCTCTGGGGCCAACGTCCTGACTTTC.